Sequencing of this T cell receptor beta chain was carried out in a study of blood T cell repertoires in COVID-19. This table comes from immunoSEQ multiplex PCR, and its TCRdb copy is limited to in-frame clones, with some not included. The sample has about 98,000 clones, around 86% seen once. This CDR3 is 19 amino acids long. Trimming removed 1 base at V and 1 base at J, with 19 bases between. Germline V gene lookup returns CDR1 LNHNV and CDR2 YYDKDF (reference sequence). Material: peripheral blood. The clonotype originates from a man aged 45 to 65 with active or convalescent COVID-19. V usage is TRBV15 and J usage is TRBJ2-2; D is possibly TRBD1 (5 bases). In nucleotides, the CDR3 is TGTGCCACCAGCAGAGTAAGACAGAAGTTTTTTATGAACACCGGGGAGCTGTTTTTT. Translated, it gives CATSRVRQKFFMNTGELFF.